This T cell receptor beta chain came from a study of blood T cell repertoires in COVID-19. Turning to the study itself: Researchers got acute and convalescent COVID-19 samples from the United States, Italy and Spain. T cells, B-cell-depleted T cells, or PBMCs provided the cDNA or gDNA that served as material.

This CDR3 contains 14 residues. Trimming stripped 3 bases from V and 5 bases from J, with 12 bases between. The germline CDR1 and CDR2 sequences are SGHNT and YYREEE (reference sequence). Authors' processing steps: Reference gene primer amplification gave estimated nucleated cell counts. Some clones are missing from TCRdb's copy, which holds only in-frame ones; the method was immunoSEQ multiplex PCR. V and J calls and clone size come straight from that table; D and trimming were deduced from the DNA. This sample has 250,000 to 300,000 clones, with approximately 89% found just once. Source material: peripheral blood. V usage is TRBV5-4 and J usage is TRBJ2-1, with D perhaps matching TRBD2 (6 bases). The clonotype comes from a woman in her sixties or seventies with acute or convalescent COVID-19. This CDR3 is CASSWRERNNEQFF. As DNA, the CDR3 is TGTGCCAGCAGCTGGAGGGAGCGGAACAATGAGCAGTTCTTC.